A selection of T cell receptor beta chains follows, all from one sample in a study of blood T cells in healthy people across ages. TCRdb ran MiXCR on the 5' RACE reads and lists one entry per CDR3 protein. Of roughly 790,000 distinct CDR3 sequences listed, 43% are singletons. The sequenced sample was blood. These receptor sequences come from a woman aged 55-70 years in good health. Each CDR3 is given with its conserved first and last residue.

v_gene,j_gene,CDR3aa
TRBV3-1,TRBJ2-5,CASSQVGGGVVETQYF
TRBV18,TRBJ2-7,CASSLGTLGSYEQYF
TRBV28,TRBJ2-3,CASSSQAKRTEAFTDTQYF
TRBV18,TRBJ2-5,CASSPLGRGGEETQYF
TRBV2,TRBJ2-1,CASSEPGLAPYNEQFF
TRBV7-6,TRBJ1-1,CASSRRQGGDTEAFF
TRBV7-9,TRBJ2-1,CASSPGNRPTSEQFF
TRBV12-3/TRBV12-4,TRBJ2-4,CASTLSRTNLAKNIQYF
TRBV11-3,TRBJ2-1,CASSERVGEQFF
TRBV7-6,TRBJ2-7,CASSLAASSASSYEQYF
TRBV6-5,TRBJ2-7,CASKGRAGNLHEQYF
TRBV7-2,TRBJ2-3,CASWEGRGPLTDTQYF
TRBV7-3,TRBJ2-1,CASGNYNEQFF
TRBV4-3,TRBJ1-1,CASSQGLMAMNTEAFF
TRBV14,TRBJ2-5,CASSQRQGRETQYF
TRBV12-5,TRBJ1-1,CASGFSRNTEAFF
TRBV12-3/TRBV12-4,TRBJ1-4,CASRQGTSEKLFF
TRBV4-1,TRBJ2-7,CASSQERQSSYEQYF
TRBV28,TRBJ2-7,CASSPPVGERYF
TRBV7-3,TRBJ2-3,CASSYGQGPSNTQYF
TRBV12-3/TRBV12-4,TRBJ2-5,CASSFRGGPETQYF
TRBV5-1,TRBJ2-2,CASSFGGGPLKSDGELFF
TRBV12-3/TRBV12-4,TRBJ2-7,CASSFAGLAVHEQYF
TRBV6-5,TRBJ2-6,CASRDVSGANVLTF
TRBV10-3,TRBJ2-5,CAISGGQGKETQYF
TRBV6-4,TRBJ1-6,CASSEDSKNSPLHF